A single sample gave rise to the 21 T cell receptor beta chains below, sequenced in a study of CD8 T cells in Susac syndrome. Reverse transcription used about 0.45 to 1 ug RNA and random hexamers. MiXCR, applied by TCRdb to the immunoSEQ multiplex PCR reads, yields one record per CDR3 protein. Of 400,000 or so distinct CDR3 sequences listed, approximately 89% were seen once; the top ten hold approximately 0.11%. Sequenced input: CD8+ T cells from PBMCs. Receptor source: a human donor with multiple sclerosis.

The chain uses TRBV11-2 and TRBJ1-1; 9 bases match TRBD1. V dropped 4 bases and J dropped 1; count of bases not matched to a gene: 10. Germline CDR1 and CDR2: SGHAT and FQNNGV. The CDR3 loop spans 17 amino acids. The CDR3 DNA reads TGTGCCAGCAGCTCTACTGGGGGGACAGGGCCGAACACTGAAGCTTTCTTT. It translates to CASSSTGGTGPNTEAFF.

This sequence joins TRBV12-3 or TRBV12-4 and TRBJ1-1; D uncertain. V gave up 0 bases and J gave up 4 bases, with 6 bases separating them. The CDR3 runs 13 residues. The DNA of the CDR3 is TGTGCCAGCAGTTTAGCTGGCTTCACTGAAGCTTTCTTT. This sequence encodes CASSLAGFTEAFF.

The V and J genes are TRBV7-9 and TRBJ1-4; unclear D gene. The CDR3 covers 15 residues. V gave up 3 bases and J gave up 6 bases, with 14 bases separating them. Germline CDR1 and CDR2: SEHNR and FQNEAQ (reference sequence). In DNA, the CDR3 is TGTGCCAGCAGCTTTTATACAGAGGGAGATGAAAAACTGTTTTTT. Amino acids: CASSFYTEGDEKLFF.

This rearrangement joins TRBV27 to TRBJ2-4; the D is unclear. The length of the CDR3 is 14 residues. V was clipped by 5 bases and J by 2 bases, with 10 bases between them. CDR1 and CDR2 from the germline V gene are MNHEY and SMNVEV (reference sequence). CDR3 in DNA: TGTGCCAGCAGTGGGGATGGGTCCAAAAACATTCAGTACTTC. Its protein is CASSGDGSKNIQYF.

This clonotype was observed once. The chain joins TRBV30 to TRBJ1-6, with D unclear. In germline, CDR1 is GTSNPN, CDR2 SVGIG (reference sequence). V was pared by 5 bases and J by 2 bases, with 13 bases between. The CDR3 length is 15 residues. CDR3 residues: CAWASMGAYNSPLHF. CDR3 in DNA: TGTGCCTGGGCCTCGATGGGAGCCTATAATTCACCCCTCCACTTT.

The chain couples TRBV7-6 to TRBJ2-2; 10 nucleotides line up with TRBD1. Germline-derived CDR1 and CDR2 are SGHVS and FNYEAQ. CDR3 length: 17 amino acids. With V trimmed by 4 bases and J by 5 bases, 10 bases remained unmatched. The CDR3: CASSSGQGPFGTGELFF. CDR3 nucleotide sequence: TGTGCCAGCAGCTCGGGACAGGGGCCCTTCGGGACCGGGGAGCTGTTTTTT.

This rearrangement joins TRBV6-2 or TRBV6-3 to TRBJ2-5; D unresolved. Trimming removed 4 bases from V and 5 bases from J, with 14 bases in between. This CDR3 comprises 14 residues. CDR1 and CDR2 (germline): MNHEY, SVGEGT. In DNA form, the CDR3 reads TGTGCCAGCAGTTCCTCCGGGCTCTTGGAGACCCAGTACTTC. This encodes CASSSSGLLETQYF.

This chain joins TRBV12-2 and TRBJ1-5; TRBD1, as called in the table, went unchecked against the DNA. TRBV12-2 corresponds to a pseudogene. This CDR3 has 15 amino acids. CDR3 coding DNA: TGTGCAAGTCGCTTGGACAGGGGGGGAGGTCAGCCCCAGCATTTT. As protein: CASRLDRGGGQPQHF.

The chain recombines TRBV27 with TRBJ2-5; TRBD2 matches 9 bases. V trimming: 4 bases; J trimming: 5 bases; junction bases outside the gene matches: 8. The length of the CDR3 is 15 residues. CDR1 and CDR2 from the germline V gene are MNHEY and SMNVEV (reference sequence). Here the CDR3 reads CASSWGGGARETQYF. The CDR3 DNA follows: TGTGCCAGCAGTTGGGGCGGGGGGGCCCGGGAGACCCAGTACTTC.

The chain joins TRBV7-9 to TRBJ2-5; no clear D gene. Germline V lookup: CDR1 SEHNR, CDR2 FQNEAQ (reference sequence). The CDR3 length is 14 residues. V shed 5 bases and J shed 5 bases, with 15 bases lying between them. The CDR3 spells CASSRNLKRETQYF. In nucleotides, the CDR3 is TGTGCCAGCAGCCGAAACCTCAAGAGGGAGACCCAGTACTTC.

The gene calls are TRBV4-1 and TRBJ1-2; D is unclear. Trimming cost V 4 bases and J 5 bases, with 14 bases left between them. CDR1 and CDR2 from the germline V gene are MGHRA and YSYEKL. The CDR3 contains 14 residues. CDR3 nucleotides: TGCGCCAGCAGCCTTCTACAGTTTCAATATGGCTACACCTTC. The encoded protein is CASSLLQFQYGYTF.

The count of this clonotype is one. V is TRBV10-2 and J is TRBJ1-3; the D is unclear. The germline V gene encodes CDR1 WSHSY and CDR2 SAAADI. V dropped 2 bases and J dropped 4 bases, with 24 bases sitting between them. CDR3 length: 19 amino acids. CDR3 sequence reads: CASSETKGAAKDPGNTIYF. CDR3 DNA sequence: TGCGCCAGCAGTGAGACTAAGGGAGCAGCTAAGGACCCGGGAAACACCATATATTTT.

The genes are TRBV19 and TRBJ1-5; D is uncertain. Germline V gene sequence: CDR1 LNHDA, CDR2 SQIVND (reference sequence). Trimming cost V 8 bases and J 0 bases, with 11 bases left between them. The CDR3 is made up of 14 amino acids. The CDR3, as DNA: TGTGCCAGTTCGACACAAGATAGCAATCAGCCCCAGCATTTT. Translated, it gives CASSTQDSNQPQHF.

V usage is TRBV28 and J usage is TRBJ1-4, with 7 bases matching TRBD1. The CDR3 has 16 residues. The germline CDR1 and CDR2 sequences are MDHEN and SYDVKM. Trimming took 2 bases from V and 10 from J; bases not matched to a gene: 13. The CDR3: CASSLRVQGGGRKLFF. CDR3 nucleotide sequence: TGTGCCAGCAGTTTACGTGTGCAGGGGGGCGGGAGAAAACTGTTTTTT.

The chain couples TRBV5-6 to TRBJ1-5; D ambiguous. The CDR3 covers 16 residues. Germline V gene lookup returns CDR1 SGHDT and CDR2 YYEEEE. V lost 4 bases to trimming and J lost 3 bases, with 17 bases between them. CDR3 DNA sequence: TGTGCCAGCAGCGACGGGCCTCTTCCTTTCAATCAGCCCCAGCATTTT. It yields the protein CASSDGPLPFNQPQHF.

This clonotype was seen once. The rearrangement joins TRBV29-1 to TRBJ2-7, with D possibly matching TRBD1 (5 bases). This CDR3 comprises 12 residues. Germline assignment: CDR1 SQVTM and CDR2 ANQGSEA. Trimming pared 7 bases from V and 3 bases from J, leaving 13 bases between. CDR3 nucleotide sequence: TGCAGCGCTCAGGGATCAAACTACGAGCAGTACTTC. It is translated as CSAQGSNYEQYF.

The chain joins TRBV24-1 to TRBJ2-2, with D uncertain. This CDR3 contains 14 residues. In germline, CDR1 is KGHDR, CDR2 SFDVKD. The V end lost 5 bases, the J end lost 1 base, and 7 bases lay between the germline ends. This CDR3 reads CATSGHMNTGELFF. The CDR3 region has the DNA TGTGCCACCAGTGGCCATATGAACACCGGGGAGCTGTTTTTT.

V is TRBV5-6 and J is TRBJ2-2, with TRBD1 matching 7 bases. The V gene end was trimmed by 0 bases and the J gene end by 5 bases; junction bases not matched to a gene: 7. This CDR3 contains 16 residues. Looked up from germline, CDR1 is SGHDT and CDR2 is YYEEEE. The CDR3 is CASSLGGQLTTGELFF. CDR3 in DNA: TGTGCCAGCAGCTTGGGGGGACAGTTAACGACCGGGGAGCTGTTTTTT.

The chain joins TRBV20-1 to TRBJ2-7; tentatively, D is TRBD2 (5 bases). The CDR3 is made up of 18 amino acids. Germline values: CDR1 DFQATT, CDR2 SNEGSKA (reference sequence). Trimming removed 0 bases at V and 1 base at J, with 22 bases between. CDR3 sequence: CSAREGPRESGVSYEQYF. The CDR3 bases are TGCAGTGCTAGAGAAGGCCCCAGAGAGAGCGGAGTGTCCTACGAGCAGTACTTC.

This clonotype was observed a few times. Written as DNA, the CDR3 is TGTGCCAGCAGCCGCCCCGAAGGTCACCCTGCCTACGAGCAGTACTTC. It yields the protein CASSRPEGHPAYEQYF. The chain couples TRBV6-1 to TRBJ2-7; D is uncertain. The CDR3 loop spans 16 amino acids. The ends were cut back, 6 bases at V and 2 bases at J, with 20 bases in the middle. CDR1 MNHNS and CDR2 SASEGT come from the germline V gene.

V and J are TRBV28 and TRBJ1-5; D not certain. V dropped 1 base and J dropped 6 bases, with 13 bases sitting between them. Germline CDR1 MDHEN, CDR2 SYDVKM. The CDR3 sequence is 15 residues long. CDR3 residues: CASSLSWEEGQPQHF. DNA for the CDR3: TGTGCCAGCAGTTTATCCTGGGAAGAGGGTCAGCCCCAGCATTTT.